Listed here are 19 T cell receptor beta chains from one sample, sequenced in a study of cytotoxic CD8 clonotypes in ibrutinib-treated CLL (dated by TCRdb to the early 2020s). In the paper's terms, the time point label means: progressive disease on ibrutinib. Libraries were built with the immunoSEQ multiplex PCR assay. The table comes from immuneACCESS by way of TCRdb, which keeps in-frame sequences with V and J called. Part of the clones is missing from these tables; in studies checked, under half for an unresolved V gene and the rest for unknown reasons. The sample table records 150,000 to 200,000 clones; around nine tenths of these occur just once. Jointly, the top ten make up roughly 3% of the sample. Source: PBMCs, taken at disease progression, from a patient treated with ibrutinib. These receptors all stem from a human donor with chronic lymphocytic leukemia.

The CDR3 here is CASSPRVLRGYTF. The CDR3 DNA reads as TGTGCCAGCAGTCCCCGGGTGCTCCGTGGCTACACCTTC. The V gene is TRBV27, the J gene TRBJ1-2; no firm D call. Germline V gene lookup returns CDR1 MNHEY and CDR2 SMNVEV (reference sequence). CDR3 size: 13 residues. V was cut by 5 bases and J by 7 bases, with 14 bases left in between.

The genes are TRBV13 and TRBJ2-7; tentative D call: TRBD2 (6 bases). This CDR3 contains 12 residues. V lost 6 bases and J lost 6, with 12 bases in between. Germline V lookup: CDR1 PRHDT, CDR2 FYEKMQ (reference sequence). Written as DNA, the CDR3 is TGTGCCAGCAGTCTAAGGGGAGGCGAGCAGTACTTC. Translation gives CASSLRGGEQYF.

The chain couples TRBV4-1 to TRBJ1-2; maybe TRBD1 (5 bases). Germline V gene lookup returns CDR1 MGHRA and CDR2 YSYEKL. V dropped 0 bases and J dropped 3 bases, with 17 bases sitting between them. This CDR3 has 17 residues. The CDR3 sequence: CASSQDQVSGRHYGYTF. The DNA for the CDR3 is TGCGCCAGCAGCCAAGATCAAGTGTCGGGGCGACACTATGGCTACACCTTC.

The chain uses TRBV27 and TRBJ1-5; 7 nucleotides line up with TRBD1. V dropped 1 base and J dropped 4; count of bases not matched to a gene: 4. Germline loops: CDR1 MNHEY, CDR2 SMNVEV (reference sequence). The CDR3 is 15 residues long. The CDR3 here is CASSLFSRGNQPQHF. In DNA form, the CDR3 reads TGTGCCAGCAGTTTATTTTCCAGGGGGAATCAGCCCCAGCATTTT.

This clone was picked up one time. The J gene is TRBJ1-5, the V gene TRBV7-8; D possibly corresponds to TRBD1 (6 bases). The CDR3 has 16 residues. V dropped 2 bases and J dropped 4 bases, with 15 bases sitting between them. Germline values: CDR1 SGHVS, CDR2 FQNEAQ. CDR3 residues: CASSLFAGVGNQPQHF. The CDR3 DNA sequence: TGTGCCAGCAGCTTATTCGCAGGGGTGGGAAATCAGCCCCAGCATTTT. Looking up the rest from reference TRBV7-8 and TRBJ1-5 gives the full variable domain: GAGVSQSPRYKVAKRGQDVALRCDPISGHVSLFWYQQALGQGPEFLTYFQNEAQLDKSGLPSDRFFAERPEGSVSTLKIQRTQQEDSAVYLCASSLFAGVGNQPQHFGDGTRLSIL.

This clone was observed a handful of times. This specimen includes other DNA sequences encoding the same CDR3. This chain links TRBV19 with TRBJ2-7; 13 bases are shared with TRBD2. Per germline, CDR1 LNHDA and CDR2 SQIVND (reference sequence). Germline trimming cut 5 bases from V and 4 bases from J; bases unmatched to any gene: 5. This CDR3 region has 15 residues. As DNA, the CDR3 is TGTGCCAGTAGTCGGACTAGCGGGAGTAGTTACGAGCAGTACTTC. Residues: CASSRTSGSSYEQYF.

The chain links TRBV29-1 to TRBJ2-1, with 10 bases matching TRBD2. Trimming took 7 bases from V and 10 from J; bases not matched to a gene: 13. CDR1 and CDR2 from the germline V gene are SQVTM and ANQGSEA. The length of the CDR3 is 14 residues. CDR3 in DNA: TGCAGCGCCGAAGGTCTAGCGGGAGCTATAGAGCAGTTCTTC. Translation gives CSAEGLAGAIEQFF.

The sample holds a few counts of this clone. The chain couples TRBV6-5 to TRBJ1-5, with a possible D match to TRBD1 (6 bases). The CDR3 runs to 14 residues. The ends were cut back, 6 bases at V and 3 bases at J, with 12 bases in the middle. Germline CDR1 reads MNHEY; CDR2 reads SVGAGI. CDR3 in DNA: TGTGCCAGCAGCCAAAGGGGGGTCAATCAGCCCCAGCATTTT. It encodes CASSQRGVNQPQHF.

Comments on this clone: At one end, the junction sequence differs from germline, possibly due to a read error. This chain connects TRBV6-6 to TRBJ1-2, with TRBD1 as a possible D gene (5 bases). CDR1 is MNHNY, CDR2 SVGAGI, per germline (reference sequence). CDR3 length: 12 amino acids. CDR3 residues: CASSYSSSTVRF. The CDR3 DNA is TGTGCCAGCAGTTACTCGAGTTCGACAGTGCGATTC.

CDR3: CASSLDAGGGNQPQHF. The CDR3 nucleotides are TGCGCCAGCAGCTTGGATGCGGGGGGTGGCAATCAGCCCCAGCATTTT. This sequence joins TRBV5-1 and TRBJ1-5, with D possibly TRBD1 on 5 matching bases. CDR3 length equals 16 residues. CDR1 is SGHRS and CDR2 is YFSETQ in the germline V gene. V was clipped by 0 bases and J by 2 bases, with 12 bases between them.

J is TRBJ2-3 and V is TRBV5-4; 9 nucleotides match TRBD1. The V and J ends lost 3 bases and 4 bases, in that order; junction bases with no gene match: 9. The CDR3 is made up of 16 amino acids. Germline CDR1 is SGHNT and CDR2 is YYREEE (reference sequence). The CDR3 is CASSYTGTGLADTQYF. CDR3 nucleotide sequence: TGTGCCAGCAGCTACACCGGGACAGGGCTGGCAGATACGCAGTATTTT. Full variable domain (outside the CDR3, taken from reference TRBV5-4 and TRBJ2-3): ETGVTQSPTHLIKTRGQQVTLRCSSQSGHNTVSWYQQALGQGPQFIFQYYREEENGRGNFPPRFSGLQFPNYSSELNVNALELDDSALYLCASSYTGTGLADTQYFGPGTRLTVL.

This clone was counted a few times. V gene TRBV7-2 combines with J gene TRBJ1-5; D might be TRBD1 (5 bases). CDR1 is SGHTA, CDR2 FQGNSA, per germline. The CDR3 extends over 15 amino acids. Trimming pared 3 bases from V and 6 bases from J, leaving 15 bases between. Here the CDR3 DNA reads TGTGCCAGCAGCTTCTACGGGACCCTGGGTCAGCCCCAGCATTTT. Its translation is CASSFYGTLGQPQHF.

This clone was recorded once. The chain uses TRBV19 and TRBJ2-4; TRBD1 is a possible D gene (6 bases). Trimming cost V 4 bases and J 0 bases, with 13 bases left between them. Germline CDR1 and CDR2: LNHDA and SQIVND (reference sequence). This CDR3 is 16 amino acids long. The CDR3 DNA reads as TGTGCCAGTAGTACCGGACAGACGGTAGCCAAAAACATTCAGTACTTC. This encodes CASSTGQTVAKNIQYF.

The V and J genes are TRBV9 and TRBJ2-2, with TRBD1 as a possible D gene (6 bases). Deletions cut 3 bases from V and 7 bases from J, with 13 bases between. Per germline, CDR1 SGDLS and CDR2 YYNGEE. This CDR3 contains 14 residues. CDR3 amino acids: CASSGDNWSGELFF. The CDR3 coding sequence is TGTGCCAGCAGCGGGGACAACTGGAGCGGGGAGCTGTTTTTT.

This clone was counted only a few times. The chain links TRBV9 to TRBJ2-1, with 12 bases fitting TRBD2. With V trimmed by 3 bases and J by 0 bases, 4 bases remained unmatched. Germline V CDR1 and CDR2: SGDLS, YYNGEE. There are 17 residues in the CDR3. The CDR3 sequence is CASSATSGGPSYNEQFF. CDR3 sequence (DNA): TGTGCCAGCAGCGCGACTAGCGGGGGACCCTCCTACAATGAGCAGTTCTTC.

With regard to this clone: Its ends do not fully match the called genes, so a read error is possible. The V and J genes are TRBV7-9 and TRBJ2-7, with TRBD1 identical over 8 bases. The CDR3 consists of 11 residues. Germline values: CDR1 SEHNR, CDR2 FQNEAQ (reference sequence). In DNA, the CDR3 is TGTGCCAGCAGCTTGCAGGGACAGGCGGTCTTC. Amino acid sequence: CASSLQGQAVF.

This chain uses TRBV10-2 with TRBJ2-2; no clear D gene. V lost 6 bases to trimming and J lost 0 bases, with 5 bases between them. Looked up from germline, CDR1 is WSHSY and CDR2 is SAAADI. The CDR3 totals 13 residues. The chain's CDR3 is CASSATNTGELFF. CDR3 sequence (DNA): TGCGCCAGCAGCGCTACGAACACCGGGGAGCTGTTTTTT.

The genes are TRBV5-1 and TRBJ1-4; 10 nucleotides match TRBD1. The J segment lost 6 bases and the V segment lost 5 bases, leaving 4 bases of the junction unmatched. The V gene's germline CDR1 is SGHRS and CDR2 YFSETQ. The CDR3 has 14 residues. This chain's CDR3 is CASREGTGDEKLFF. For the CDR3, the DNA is TGCGCCAGCAGGGAAGGGACAGGGGATGAAAAACTGTTTTTT.

CDR3 sequence (DNA): TGTGCCAGCAGCCTCGGGGCAGTCTCCTACAATGAGCAGTTCTTC. Encoded protein: CASSLGAVSYNEQFF. V gene TRBV7-3 combines with J gene TRBJ2-1; either TRBD1 or TRBD2 may fit D (5 bases each). Germline V gene lookup returns CDR1 SGHTA and CDR2 FQGTGA. The CDR3 is 15 residues long. Trimming took off 5 bases at V and 0 bases at J, with 11 bases between the two ends.